This TCR beta chain was sequenced for a study of cytomegalovirus exposure and HLA in healthy donors (dated by TCRdb to 2017 to 2019). With respect to the entire study: In an earlier analysis of around 540 of the donors, around 300 Gb of sequence data and about 110 million unique TCR beta sequences from 150 million to 200 million T cells were reported. An early release that covered 640 HLA-typed donors contained 250 to 350 gigabases of sequencing data and 75 million to 100 million unique TCR sequences. The genetic ancestry cluster associated with self-reported Caucasian donors included approximately 85% of the 398 genotyped donors. The aim of the study was to test whether cataloging public T cell receptors could identify signatures of past pathogen exposure. Using immunosequencing, the study profiled T cell repertoires from about 610 subjects and related those repertoires to cytomegalovirus serostatus. In addition to the first cohort of 666 subjects, a separate validation cohort of some 120 different subjects was used. High-throughput TCR immunosequencing, statistical association of individual TCRs with disease status, and machine learning were combined to predict cytomegalovirus infection status. A later analysis re-examined previously published TCR beta repertoires from more than 550 donors and added high-resolution HLA genotyping to investigate patterns of TCR occurrence. The later analysis used no new phenotypic data to find candidate immune exposures, relying instead on TCR beta sequences and their occurrence across donors. To decide whether each TCR beta V gene segment behaved as functional or pseudogenic, an earlier analysis of some 600 of the donors relied on high-throughput TCR beta sequencing. Alongside the repertoire data, information on donor age, sex, ethnicity and CMV serostatus was compiled. A later genetic analysis took genome-wide SNP genotypes for about 60% of the roughly 670 donors and used that subset as a discovery cohort. Every repertoire in the discovery cohort had been generated on one and the same sequencing platform. Both class I and class II loci were covered by HLA typing, at four-digit resolution. Typing coverage differed by locus: A, B, C, DRB1 and DQB1 were typed in about 629-630 donors, DQA1 in 522, DPA1 in some 600, and DPB1 in roughly 470. A handful of DR-DQ haplotypes were handled as single units for association and clustering because linkage in the cohort was strong. On average, around 240,000 unique TCR beta nucleotide sequences were sequenced per donor among fewer than 500 genotyped donors of the cohort, with roughly 18% of those sequences being non-productive. Here is what the overall study found, with its caveats: An association between a missense DCLRE1C variant and V-gene and J-gene trimming of TCR beta chains was found in a later genetic analysis and replicated in an independent cohort. A total of 164 TCR beta chains were listed by the study as associated with cytomegalovirus. In a later genetic analysis, fewer N-insertions in productive TCRs were reported among donors in an Asian-associated ancestry cluster than the roughly 700-donor mean. A later analysis found that TCR association rates varied across HLA loci, with DRB1 alleles showing the most associated TCRs and HLA-C alleles the fewest. Three of the identified cytomegalovirus-associated TCR beta chains were confirmed in vitro to be specific for cytomegalovirus antigens. The only immune exposure information available for the cohort was CMV serostatus. The cohort was sequenced for TCR beta chains only, and without alpha or paired-chain data the features that could be detected were limited. A later analysis associated about 17,000 TCR beta sequences with specific HLA alleles at a false discovery rate of 0.05. It was suggested by the authors that the approach could potentially be generalized to other disease states and immunological phenotypes. In an earlier analysis of around 600 of the donors, most TCR beta V segments were observed in productive rearrangements about 87% or about 30% of the time, broadly matching IMGT annotations. A cluster of highly shared sequence variants was judged likely to be a technical artifact of the sequencing pipeline. The presence/absence analyses assumed that sequencing depth was roughly uniform across donors, and that assumption may not be true. Linkage disequilibrium might explain the correlated functional status among segregating V segments, but an unknown experimental factor could not be excluded. In a later analysis, HLA-associated TCR beta chains showed more clonal expansion and lower generation probabilities than non-associated chains that were equally common. Most TCR sequences were observed very rarely across donors, whereas some public TCRs were present in many individuals. A later analysis found that most CMV-associated TCR beta chains appeared HLA-restricted, with HLA associations seemingly driven largely by CMV exposure. Several of the top co-occurrence clusters appeared to be linked to parvovirus B19, influenza, CMV and Epstein-Barr virus, according to a later analysis. Because the 87-base-pair reads could not distinguish some IMGT-functional V segments, including TRBV6-2 and TRBV6-3, those segments were excluded. A further reported finding was that TCR beta sequences accurately predicted the HLA-A and HLA-B alleles for most subjects in the first cohort. HLA typing was unavailable for some donors at each locus, so association tests used only the typed subset. When HLA alleles, especially DR and DQ, strongly co-occurred, attributing TCR associations to individual alleles was difficult. Around 16 rarely observed V segments, including chromosome 9 orphons, were excluded from the earlier analysis of almost 600 of the donors because counts were too low. The classifier was reported to diagnose cytomegalovirus status with high specificity and sensitivity in both the original and validation cohorts.

V was cut back by 7 bases and J by 2 bases, leaving a gap of 15 bases between them. In the germline V gene (reference sequence), CDR1 corresponds to LNHDA and CDR2 to SQIVND. The CDR3 starts with the cysteine, ends with the phenylalanine, and has 15 residues. Only the CDR3 DNA stays, 45 bases, in frame from base 1. Library preparation used the immunoSEQ multiplex PCR assay. The multiplex PCR relied on a mix of 60 forward primers for TCR Vbeta segments and 13 reverse primers for TCR Jbeta segments. Amplification of the CDR3 region of rearranged TCR beta genes was performed with a multiplex PCR assay on genomic DNA. On the Illumina HiSeq System, the amplified TCR beta libraries were sequenced as 87-base-pair reads. In the source study's methods: In a later analysis, about 80 million unique TCR beta chains were counted across the 650 to 700 repertoires, and approximately 11 million of these chains were shared by at least two donors. A nearest-neighbor algorithm error-corrected the raw reads and collapsed the reads into unique sequences, merging closely related sequences to remove PCR and sequencing errors. To assign V, D and J gene segments, CDR3 sequences were aligned to IMGT reference sequences. For a sequence to be retained, a match of at least six nucleotides was required to both a V gene segment and a J gene segment. A rearrangement was called productive if the CDR3 had no stop codons and remained in frame with V and J, and every other rearrangement was called non-productive. CDR3 was defined according to IMGT convention as the region running from the second conserved V-encoded cysteine to the conserved J-encoded phenylalanine. The earlier analysis of some 550 of the donors excluded any sequence lacking an unambiguous match to a single V gene segment. In an earlier analysis of approximately 590 of the donors, a V segment was called functional when productive rearrangements were above 56.7%, and segregating when the standard deviation between donors exceeded 5%. A statistical classification framework was developed to diagnose cytomegalovirus status using the catalog of TCR beta chain sequences. In a later analysis, TCR nucleotide sequences were compared against IMGT/GENE-DB human TR gene sequences so that V and J genes could be assigned. In a later analysis, CDR3 sequences and most-parsimonious VDJ recombination scenarios were assigned using the TCRdist pipeline. A later analysis defined each TCR beta chain by its CDR3 amino acid sequence plus V-gene family, and excluded reads lacking a unique V-gene family. A later analysis removed 500 to 600 highly shared, low-generation-probability nucleotide sequences to deal with suspected cross-contamination and a sequencing artifact. A later analysis calculated a clonal expansion index for each public chain from normalized within-repertoire ranks of inferred template counts. Generation probabilities in a later analysis came from a VDJ recombination model fitted to out-of-frame rearrangements, and those results were checked against IGoR. Hypergeometric tests were used in a later analysis to score TCR-TCR, TCR-HLA and TCR-CMV co-occurrence, with a repertoire-size bias correction applied to the TCR pairs. In a later analysis, false discovery rates were estimated by permuting HLA or CMV assignments 20 times. A later analysis grouped co-occurring TCRs with DBSCAN, adding TCRdist sequence similarity when clustering within HLA-allele-positive subsets. Repertoires with fewer than 30,000 or more than 120,000 public chains were left out of co-occurrence clustering, as were five repertoires with anomalous nucleotide sharing. As stored in TCRdb, this immuneACCESS dataset retains in-frame rearrangements with V and J assigned. A fraction of the clones does not appear; measured against another copy, unresolved V genes explain less than half of the discrepancy, and the remainder lacks a known reason. From that table come the V and J calls and clone size; the DNA was used to work out D and trimming. Here the sample has over 65,000 clones; less than 80% occur a single time. Jointly, the top ten make up about an eighth of the sample.

On this clone itself: Its recognized antigen is unknown. Qualities for individual bases were not recorded, and no much larger clone is one base off.

In total, just over 650 healthy bone marrow donors made up the cohort. At the time of sampling, all cohort members were nominally healthy, though unrecorded immune exposures were likely present. Of the approximately 610 cohort members, fewer than 300 had positive CMV serostatus and 352 had negative CMV serostatus, and CMV serostatus was not recorded for the donor. A peripheral blood sample was collected from each donor, and TCR beta sequencing was performed on peripheral blood mononuclear cells. The Qiagen DNeasy Blood Extraction Kit was used to extract genomic DNA from the blood cell samples. The clonotype was recovered from a human donor in good health. The chain is encoded by TRBV19 joined to TRBJ1-3, with TRBD1 tentatively as D gene (5 bases match). The source material was PBMCs. The CDR3 amino acid sequence is: CASTSSEQAGNTIYF. The DNA reads TGTGCCAGTACCTCCTCGGAACAGGCTGGAAACACCATATATTTT.